The next 30 T cell receptor beta chains were all read from a single sample in a study of regulatory dendritic cells for organ transplantation. Assay used: immunoSEQ multiplex PCR; TCRdb lists only in-frame clones, some missing. In the table there are about 17,000 clones, less than 80% of which are singletons. Their recognized antigens are unknown. Sorted T cells were CFSE-labeled and cultured around 5 days with allogeneic regulatory or mature dendritic cells at 1:10. What was sequenced was memory CD4+ T cells from blood cultured with regulatory dendritic cells. This sample's subset: CD45RO+ memory T cells. All receptors derive from a human donor in good health.

The chain links TRBV18 to TRBJ1-3; no reliable D call. Trimming pared 3 bases from V and 0 bases from J, leaving 12 bases between. The length of the CDR3 is 16 residues. From germline, CDR1 is KGHSH and CDR2 LQKENI. The CDR3 sequence: CASSPITALSGNTIYF. Written as DNA, the CDR3 is TGTGCCAGCTCACCGATCACAGCCCTCTCTGGAAACACCATATATTTT. Variable domain in full (rest from reference TRBV18 and TRBJ1-3): NAGVMQNPRHLVRRRGQEARLRCSPMKGHSHVYWYRQLPEEGLKFMVYLQKENIIDESGMPKERFSAEFPKEGPSILRIQQVVRGDSAAYFCASSPITALSGNTIYFGEGSWLTVV.

The CDR3 coding sequence is TGTGCCAGCAGTGGTGCCTACGAGCAGTACTTC. Translated, it gives CASSGAYEQYF. This chain links TRBV14 with TRBJ2-7; D unclear. CDR1 is SGHDN and CDR2 is FVKESK in the germline V gene. The CDR3 contains 11 residues. Trimming cost V 6 bases and J 2 bases, with 5 bases left between them.

The chain links TRBV7-9 to TRBJ2-5; no firm D call. V lost 2 bases, J lost 5 bases, and 3 bases lay in between. Germline V gene sequence: CDR1 SEHNR, CDR2 FQNEAQ (reference sequence). The CDR3 length is 11 residues. The CDR3 sequence is CASSLHETQYF. CDR3 coding DNA: TGTGCCAGCAGCTTACACGAGACCCAGTACTTC.

In its sample, this clone was seen a few times. The chain carries TRBV5-1 and TRBJ2-1; unclear D gene. The CDR3 extends over 12 amino acids. CDR1 is SGHRS and CDR2 is YFSETQ in the germline V gene. The V end lost 4 bases, the J end lost 6 bases, and 8 bases lay between the germline ends. The CDR3 DNA sequence: TGCGCCAGCAGCCTCGGCTCCAATGAGCAGTTCTTC. Translation: CASSLGSNEQFF.

The chain links TRBV7-9 to TRBJ1-3; a possible D gene is TRBD1 (5 bases). Germline values: CDR1 SEHNR, CDR2 FQNEAQ (reference sequence). The CDR3 consists of 12 residues. Trimming took off 11 bases at V and 4 bases at J, with 12 bases between the two ends. The DNA of the CDR3 is TGTGCCTGCTCAACAGGAGGAAACACCATATATTTT. Translated, it gives CACSTGGNTIYF.

The chain uses TRBV9 and TRBJ1-1, with a weak D call TRBD1 (5 bases). CDR1 and CDR2 (germline): SGDLS, YYNGEE. The V and J ends lost 7 bases and 3 bases respectively, with 13 bases between them. The CDR3 spans 13 residues. This CDR3 is CASGGVRHTEAFF. The CDR3 DNA reads as TGTGCCAGCGGGGGAGTACGGCACACTGAAGCTTTCTTT.

This chain uses TRBV5-4 with TRBJ1-1, with 9 bases identical to TRBD1. The CDR3 covers 15 residues. The V gene end was trimmed by 5 bases and the J gene end by 11 bases; junction bases not matched to a gene: 16. CDR1 and CDR2 from the germline V gene are SGHNT and YYREEE (reference sequence). CDR3 bases: TGTGCCAGCAGTCCGACAAGGGACAGGGTCAGTGGGGCTTTCTTT. It codes for CASSPTRDRVSGAFF.

This sequence joins TRBV7-2 and TRBJ1-1; 7 bases align to TRBD1. The CDR3 is 14 residues long. The trim removed 5 bases at V and 2 bases at J, leaving 5 bases unmatched. Germline CDR1 is SGHTA and CDR2 is FQGNSA. CDR3 sequence (DNA): TGTGCCAGCAGCCAAAGACAGGGTAACACTGAAGCTTTCTTT. Amino acids: CASSQRQGNTEAFF.

The V gene is TRBV2, the J gene TRBJ1-1, with 9 bases aligning to TRBD1. V gave up 4 bases and J gave up 6 bases; unmatched junction bases: 9. The CDR3 is 15 amino acids. Looked up from germline, CDR1 is SNHLY and CDR2 is FYNNEI. The CDR3: CASSALWDRAPEAFF. CDR3 sequence (DNA): TGTGCCAGCAGTGCCCTATGGGACAGGGCCCCTGAAGCTTTCTTT.

This sequence joins TRBV7-2 and TRBJ2-5; D might be TRBD1 (5 bases). This CDR3 is 15 amino acids long. The germline CDR1 and CDR2 sequences are SGHTA and FQGNSA. Trimming stripped 3 bases from V and 7 bases from J, with 18 bases between. Written as DNA, the CDR3 is TGTGCCAGCAGCTTTCAGCCCCAGGGTGGGGCGACCCAGTACTTC. This encodes CASSFQPQGGATQYF.

This chain uses TRBV2 with TRBJ2-6; D not certain. The CDR3 spans 14 residues. The germline V and J ends were trimmed by 6 bases and 1 base, with 7 bases remaining between them. Germline CDR1 reads SNHLY; CDR2 reads FYNNEI. The CDR3 reads CASSDRSGANVLTF. CDR3 DNA: TGTGCCAGCAGCGACCGGTCTGGGGCCAACGTCCTGACTTTC.

This rearrangement joins TRBV7-8 to TRBJ2-7, with D perhaps matching TRBD1 (6 bases). The CDR3 totals 12 residues. Germline V gene data show CDR1 as SGHVS and CDR2 as FQNEAQ. V lost 6 bases and J 4 bases, leaving 10 bases between the germline ends. CDR3 coding DNA: TGTGCCAGCAGTCTTACAGGGTACGAGCAGTACTTC. Its translation is CASSLTGYEQYF.

The J gene is TRBJ2-1, the V gene TRBV19, with 8 positions matching TRBD2. The CDR3 totals 17 residues. V lost 5 bases and J lost 5; bases outside the gene matches: 14. Germline CDR1 is LNHDA and CDR2 is SQIVND (reference sequence). The CDR3 loop is CASSRRAGAVPNNEQFF. The CDR3, as DNA: TGTGCCAGTAGTCGGCGAGCGGGAGCGGTTCCGAACAATGAGCAGTTCTTC.

The chain recombines TRBV20-1 with TRBJ2-3; D call uncertain. CDR1 is DFQATT, CDR2 SNEGSKA, per germline (reference sequence). Trimming took 5 bases from V and 6 from J, leaving 6 bases between them. The CDR3 runs 10 residues. This CDR3 is CSAGWDTQYF. CDR3 DNA: TGCAGTGCTGGGTGGGATACGCAGTATTTT.

The genes are TRBV7-2 and TRBJ2-7, with D uncertain. Germline CDR1 SGHTA, CDR2 FQGNSA. This CDR3 comprises 15 residues. The ends were cut back, 0 bases at V and 7 bases at J, with 16 bases in the middle. The CDR3 region has the DNA TGTGCCAGCAGCTTAGCATCGGGCAGCGCTTGGGAGCAGTACTTC. This codes for CASSLASGSAWEQYF.

The chain has TRBV7-8 and TRBJ1-4; D may be TRBD1 (5 bases). The germline gives CDR1 SGHVS, CDR2 FQNEAQ. The V end was cut by 0 bases, the J end by 8 bases, with 13 bases between. The CDR3 sequence is 15 residues long. The CDR3 protein is CASSLAAGRGEKLFF. CDR3 DNA sequence: TGTGCCAGCAGCTTAGCGGCAGGGAGAGGCGAAAAACTGTTTTTT.

The CDR3 coding sequence is TGCGCCAGCAGCCAAAGAGGACTAGCGGGGAACACAGATACGCAGTATTTT. Its protein is CASSQRGLAGNTDTQYF. V is TRBV4-1 and J is TRBJ2-3; the match to TRBD2 covers 12 bases. Germline V gene data show CDR1 as MGHRA and CDR2 as YSYEKL. Trimming took 2 bases from V and 2 from J; bases not matched to a gene: 5. The CDR3 has 17 residues.

CDR3 in amino acids: CASSPPNEADRIGGELFF. CDR3 nucleotides: TGTGCCAGCTCACCACCCAACGAGGCCGATAGGATCGGCGGGGAGCTGTTTTTT. The V and J genes are TRBV18 and TRBJ2-2; D is unresolved. V was shortened by 0 bases and J by 7 bases, with 21 bases between the two germline ends. Germline values: CDR1 KGHSH, CDR2 LQKENI. This CDR3 contains 18 residues. Using reference TRBV18 and TRBJ2-2 for the parts outside the CDR3, the full variable domain is NAGVMQNPRHLVRRRGQEARLRCSPMKGHSHVYWYRQLPEEGLKFMVYLQKENIIDESGMPKERFSAEFPKEGPSILRIQQVVRGDSAAYFCASSPPNEADRIGGELFFGEGSRLTVL.

V is TRBV4-2 and J is TRBJ1-5, with D maybe TRBD1 (5 bases). There are 15 residues in the CDR3. Germline CDR1 and CDR2: LGHNA and YNFKEQ. The V and J ends lost 4 bases and 7 bases respectively, with 17 bases between them. CDR3 residues: CASSPWGGLEQPQHF. CDR3 coding DNA: TGTGCCAGCAGCCCCTGGGGCGGGCTGGAACAGCCCCAGCATTTT.

The chain couples TRBV29-1 to TRBJ2-3; D gene uncertain. CDR3 size: 14 residues. Germline values: CDR1 SQVTM, CDR2 ANQGSEA. Between the trimmed V and J ends, which lost 0 bases and 6 bases, there was a span of 13 bases. The CDR3 bases are TGCAGCGTTGAAGATCTAGGGCTTAGGGATACGCAGTATTTT. The encoded protein is CSVEDLGLRDTQYF.

Here the CDR3 reads CASSLNRDYEQYF. DNA of the CDR3: TGTGCCAGCAGTTTAAACCGGGACTACGAGCAGTACTTC. The chain is built from TRBV27 and TRBJ2-7; tentatively, D is TRBD2 (5 bases). Germline V gene sequence: CDR1 MNHEY, CDR2 SMNVEV (reference sequence). V lost 2 bases, J lost 3 bases, and 8 bases lay in between. This CDR3 contains 13 residues.

The CDR3 nucleotides read TGCGCCAGCAGCCAAGATCGTGAGAATGAGCAGTTCTTC. Translated: CASSQDRENEQFF. The chain is built from TRBV4-1 and TRBJ2-1; D is unresolved. V was trimmed by 0 bases and J by 7 bases, leaving 7 bases between them. Germline CDR1 reads MGHRA; CDR2 reads YSYEKL. This CDR3 is built from 13 residues.

The chain recombines TRBV6-6 with TRBJ1-2; TRBD1 aligns across 9 bases. There are 16 residues in the CDR3. With V trimmed by 6 bases and J by 5 bases, 13 bases remained unmatched. Germline assignment: CDR1 MNHNY and CDR2 SVGAGI (reference sequence). The DNA of the CDR3 is TGTGCCAGCAGCCAGTTCCCGGACAGGGGCTTTTATGGCTACACCTTC. Amino acids: CASSQFPDRGFYGYTF.

The J gene is TRBJ2-7, the V gene TRBV28, with 11 bases aligning to TRBD2. V shed 2 bases, J shed 6 bases, and the junction held 0 bases outside the gene matches. The CDR3 contains 13 residues. Germline V gives CDR1 MDHEN, CDR2 SYDVKM. CDR3 protein: CASSLLAGGEQYF. Here the CDR3 DNA reads TGTGCCAGCAGTTTACTAGCGGGAGGCGAGCAGTACTTC.

The chain employs TRBV21-1 and TRBJ2-4. TRBV21-1 is deemed a pseudogene. This CDR3 comprises 18 residues. CDR3 nucleotides: TGTGCCAGCAGCAAAGCACGCTCCGGGGACGTAGCCAAAAACATTCAGTACTTC. It yields the protein CASSKARSGDVAKNIQYF.

To note about this clone: An end of the junction differs from the germline gene, which may be a read error. The chain joins TRBV19 to TRBJ2-5; D remains unclear. CDR1 and CDR2 (germline): LNHDA, SQIVND (reference sequence). This CDR3 has 12 amino acids. This CDR3 reads CASSISQETQYF. DNA for the CDR3: TGTGCCAGCAGTATCTCTCAAGAGACCCAGTACTTC.

The chain uses TRBV7-9 and TRBJ2-2; 7 bases match TRBD1. J lost 7 bases, V lost 5 bases, and 13 bases had no gene match. Germline V gene sequence: CDR1 SEHNR, CDR2 FQNEAQ (reference sequence). CDR3 length: 16 amino acids. In nucleotides, the CDR3 is TGTGCCAGCAGCGGAACGACAGGGCCGGGTGGCGGGGAGCTGTTTTTT. Translation: CASSGTTGPGGGELFF. The variable domain in full, completed from reference TRBV7-9 and TRBJ2-2, reads DTGVSQNPRHKITKRGQNVTFRCDPISEHNRLYWYRQTLGQGPEFLTYFQNEAQLEKSRLLSDRFSAERPKGSFSTLEIQRTEQGDSAMYLCASSGTTGPGGGELFFGEGSRLTVL.

The gene calls are TRBV5-4 and TRBJ2-5, with TRBD2 as a possible D gene (6 bases). This CDR3 is 16 amino acids long. Trimming left V 3 bases short and J 4 bases short, with 19 bases between. Germline CDR1 SGHNT, CDR2 YYREEE (reference sequence). CDR3 residues: CASSSTSSRGGETQYF. The CDR3 coding sequence is TGTGCCAGCAGCTCTACCTCGAGTCGGGGAGGAGAGACCCAGTACTTC. Full variable domain (rest looked up from reference TRBV5-4 and TRBJ2-5): ETGVTQSPTHLIKTRGQQVTLRCSSQSGHNTVSWYQQALGQGPQFIFQYYREEENGRGNFPPRFSGLQFPNYSSELNVNALELDDSALYLCASSSTSSRGGETQYFGPGTRLLVL.

V and J are TRBV15 and TRBJ2-5; 9 bases agree with TRBD2. Germline loops: CDR1 LNHNV, CDR2 YYDKDF (reference sequence). There are 15 residues in the CDR3. The J segment lost 5 bases and the V segment lost 4 bases, leaving 8 bases of the junction unmatched. The CDR3, as DNA: TGTGCCACCAGCATCCAAAGCGGGGGGCCGGAGACCCAGTACTTC. This sequence encodes CATSIQSGGPETQYF.

The CDR3: CASTVQGDYGYTF. The CDR3 DNA sequence: TGTGCCAGCACGGTACAGGGTGACTATGGCTACACCTTC. The chain combines TRBV6-1 with TRBJ1-2, with a tentative D call TRBD1 (6 bases). This CDR3 region has 13 residues. The germline V gene encodes CDR1 MNHNS and CDR2 SASEGT. With 7 bases removed from V and 3 bases from J, the gap between germline ends came to 12 bases.